This T cell receptor beta chain was sequenced in a study of blood T cells in healthy people across ages. Through a sample-barcoded 5' primer and a J-beta primer mix, a second PCR was run for about 6 to 11 cycles. MiXCR was run by TCRdb on the 5' RACE reads, yielding one entry per CDR3 protein. The table includes about 720,000 distinct CDR3 sequences, 20% to 25% detected once. Losses at the gene ends were 4 bases for V and 0 bases for J; bases not matched to a gene: 9. The length of the CDR3 is 18 residues. Per the germline V gene, CDR1 is MGHRA and CDR2 is YSYEKL. Material for sequencing was blood. This receptor was identified in a man aged 65 to 85 in good health. The rearrangement links TRBV4-1 to TRBJ2-6; 7 positions agree with TRBD1. The chain's CDR3 is CASSREQGISSGANVLTF. As DNA, the CDR3 is TGCGCCAGCAGCCGTGAACAGGGGATTTCCTCTGGGGCCAACGTCCTGACTTTC.